These 24 T cell receptor beta chains were all obtained from the same sample, sequenced in a study of shared clonotypes between healthy human individuals. The naive CD8 fraction comprised CD45RO-negative cells positively selected for CCR7 and excluded terminally differentiated effector memory CD45RA+ cells. TCRdb keeps only in-frame clones here, not all; method: immunoSEQ multiplex PCR. This table holds about 1.9 million clones, approximately 92% found once. Sequencing was carried out using naive CD8+ T cells from PBMCs. These TCRs come from a man aged 18 to 29 in good health. Some clones in this sample may be carry-over from other donors' samples.

The chain is built from TRBV28 and TRBJ1-2; tentative D call: TRBD1 (5 bases). V was trimmed by 2 bases and J by 4 bases, leaving 17 bases between them. Germline assignment: CDR1 MDHEN and CDR2 SYDVKM. This CDR3 region has 16 residues. The CDR3 region is CASSLGGEGRAYGYTF. Here the CDR3 DNA reads TGTGCCAGCAGTTTAGGAGGGGAGGGCAGAGCCTATGGCTACACCTTC.

The gene calls are TRBV11-2 and TRBJ1-2; 8 nucleotides line up with TRBD1. In germline, CDR1 is SGHAT, CDR2 FQNNGV. V dropped 3 bases and J dropped 1; count of bases not matched to a gene: 10. This CDR3 is 17 amino acids long. The chain's CDR3 is CASSFGPGTGFNYGYTF. DNA of the CDR3: TGTGCCAGCAGCTTTGGTCCCGGGACAGGCTTTAACTATGGCTACACCTTC.

The chain uses TRBV28 and TRBJ2-1; possibly TRBD1 for D (7 bases). Trimming pared 6 bases from V and 6 bases from J, leaving 21 bases between. The germline gives CDR1 MDHEN, CDR2 SYDVKM. CDR3 length: 16 residues. The CDR3 protein is CASSMGQLIGSNEQFF. The CDR3 DNA reads TGTGCCAGCAGCATGGGACAGCTTATCGGGAGCAATGAGCAGTTCTTC.

The V and J genes are TRBV12-5 and TRBJ2-5; TRBD1 matches 8 bases. Germline CDR1 reads LGHNT; CDR2 reads FRNRAP. J lost 1 base, V lost 6 bases, and 7 bases had no gene match. The CDR3 consists of 15 residues. The CDR3 is CASGKTGDPQETQYF. Written as DNA, the CDR3 is TGTGCTAGTGGCAAGACAGGGGACCCCCAAGAGACCCAGTACTTC.

The V call is TRBV29-1, the J call TRBJ2-7; 7 bases agree with TRBD2. Germline CDR1 SQVTM, CDR2 ANQGSEA. V dropped 2 bases and J dropped 2; count of bases not matched to a gene: 6. The CDR3 runs to 14 residues. CDR3 protein: CSVELASGTYEQYF. CDR3 DNA: TGCAGCGTTGAATTGGCTAGCGGTACCTACGAGCAGTACTTC.

The chain combines TRBV11-2 with TRBJ2-7; 7 nucleotides match TRBD1. Trimming removed 6 bases from V and 0 bases from J; junction bases left unmatched: 5. CDR3 length: 14 amino acids. Germline assignment: CDR1 SGHAT and CDR2 FQNNGV. CDR3 loop: CASRDRDSSYEQYF. CDR3 sequence (DNA): TGTGCCAGCAGGGACCGGGACAGCTCCTACGAGCAGTACTTC.

The sample holds one count of this clone. The rearrangement joins TRBV7-8 to TRBJ2-4, with a possible D match to TRBD2 (5 bases). Trimming took 1 base from V and 2 from J, leaving 9 bases between them. Germline V CDR1 and CDR2: SGHVS, FQNEAQ. The CDR3 is 15 residues long. This chain's CDR3 is CASSLGLASKNIQYF. In DNA, the CDR3 is TGTGCCAGCAGCTTAGGGCTAGCATCCAAAAACATTCAGTACTTC.

V is TRBV10-3 and J is TRBJ2-1; D call uncertain. V was clipped by 9 bases and J by 6 bases, with 12 bases between them. The CDR3 runs to 12 residues. CDR1 is ENHRY, CDR2 SYGVKD, per germline. The CDR3: CAIDGAGNEQFF. In DNA form, the CDR3 reads TGTGCCATTGACGGAGCCGGCAATGAGCAGTTCTTC.

This chain joins TRBV7-9 and TRBJ2-5, with TRBD1 matching 8 bases. CDR1 is SEHNR, CDR2 FQNEAQ, per germline (reference sequence). Losses at the gene ends were 6 bases for V and 2 bases for J; bases not matched to a gene: 5. The CDR3 runs 14 residues. DNA for the CDR3: TGTGCCAGCAGGCTCCGGGACAGGCAAGAGACCCAGTACTTC. Translated, it gives CASRLRDRQETQYF.

V and J are TRBV7-8 and TRBJ2-1; 7 bases fit TRBD2. This CDR3 contains 17 residues. CDR1 is SGHVS and CDR2 is FQNEAQ in the germline V gene. Unmatched junction bases numbered 9, after V lost 4 bases and J lost 0 bases. The CDR3 here is CASSSSSGQSSYNEQFF. The CDR3 nucleotides read TGTGCCAGCAGCTCCTCTAGCGGTCAAAGCTCCTACAATGAGCAGTTCTTC.

The rearrangement links TRBV9 to TRBJ2-3; D is possibly TRBD1 or TRBD2 (6 bases each). The CDR3 extends over 14 amino acids. Trimming took 3 bases from V and 2 from J, leaving 10 bases between them. The V gene's germline CDR1 is SGDLS and CDR2 YYNGEE. The CDR3 region is CASSEGGYTDTQYF. CDR3 in DNA: TGTGCCAGCAGCGAGGGGGGATACACAGATACGCAGTATTTT. The full variable domain, with the rest looked up from reference TRBV9 and TRBJ2-3, is DSGVTQTPKHLITATGQRVTLRCSPRSGDLSVYWYQQSLDQGLQFLIQYYNGEERAKGNILERFSAQQFPDLHSELNLSSLELGDSALYFCASSEGGYTDTQYFGPGTRLTVL.

The chain links TRBV25-1 to TRBJ2-6; TRBD1 agrees at 9 bases. Germline assignment: CDR1 MGHDK and CDR2 SYGVNS. CDR3 size: 17 residues. Trimming cost V 4 bases and J 0 bases; bases outside gene matches: 4. The CDR3 DNA sequence: TGTGCCAGCAGTGCATGGGACAGGGACTCTGGGGCCAACGTCCTGACTTTC. It codes for CASSAWDRDSGANVLTF.

The rearrangement uses TRBV2 and TRBJ2-3; 8 positions agree with TRBD2. The germline V gene has CDR1 SNHLY and CDR2 FYNNEI. The V segment lost 4 bases and the J segment 3 bases; nucleotides outside the gene matches: 12. The CDR3 loop spans 17 amino acids. As DNA, the CDR3 is TGTGCCAGCAGTGTCTGGGGCCTAAGCGGGAGAACAGATACGCAGTATTTT. Protein: CASSVWGLSGRTDTQYF.

The gene calls are TRBV30 and TRBJ1-1; D not certain. The germline V gene encodes CDR1 GTSNPN and CDR2 SVGIG (reference sequence). The CDR3 is made up of 14 amino acids. Trimming cost V 3 bases and J 4 bases, with 15 bases left between them. The CDR3 region is CAWRLNWMSTEAFF. CDR3 nucleotides: TGTGCCTGGAGGTTGAATTGGATGTCCACTGAAGCTTTCTTT.

CDR3 loop: CASSLYWTADSNQPQHF. In nucleotides, the CDR3 is TGTGCCAGCAGTTTATACTGGACAGCGGATAGCAATCAGCCCCAGCATTTT. The chain joins TRBV27 to TRBJ1-5; D possibly corresponds to TRBD1 (6 bases). Germline-derived CDR1 and CDR2 are MNHEY and SMNVEV (reference sequence). V lost 1 base, J lost 0 bases, and 13 bases lay in between. The CDR3 runs to 17 residues.

The genes are TRBV28 and TRBJ1-4; maybe TRBD1 (5 bases). The V end lost 4 bases, the J end lost 8 bases, and 17 bases lay between the germline ends. The CDR3 runs to 15 residues. Germline CDR1 MDHEN, CDR2 SYDVKM. The CDR3 reads CASSYKGSGGEKLFF. The CDR3 nucleotides read TGTGCCAGCAGTTATAAGGGGTCCGGTGGCGAAAAACTGTTTTTT.

The V gene is TRBV14, the J gene TRBJ2-2; no firm D call. The CDR3 covers 14 residues. Between the trimmed V and J ends, which lost 3 bases and 6 bases, there was a span of 11 bases. Germline CDR1 and CDR2: SGHDN and FVKESK. CDR3 nucleotide sequence: TGTGCCAGCAGCCAGATTTCACGGCCCGGGGAGCTGTTTTTT. This encodes CASSQISRPGELFF.

The V gene is TRBV4-3, the J gene TRBJ1-2; D ambiguous. The ends were cut back, 1 base at V and 5 bases at J, with 11 bases in the middle. This CDR3 has 14 amino acids. Germline loops: CDR1 LGHNA, CDR2 YSLEER. CDR3 region: CASSQGAPSYGYTF. The CDR3 DNA sequence: TGCGCCAGCAGCCAAGGAGCCCCGAGTTATGGCTACACCTTC.

The chain has TRBV12-5 and TRBJ2-5, with D possibly being TRBD1 or TRBD2 (5 bases each). The V gene lost 5 bases and the J gene lost 3 bases, with 13 bases spanning the gap. The germline gives CDR1 LGHNT, CDR2 FRNRAP. CDR3 length: 14 amino acids. The CDR3 loop is CASGPPGPKETQYF. The CDR3 coding sequence is TGTGCTAGTGGTCCCCCGGGGCCGAAAGAGACCCAGTACTTC.

This clone was observed once. The chain employs TRBV19 and TRBJ1-5, with TRBD1 matching over 8 bases. The V gene's germline CDR1 is LNHDA and CDR2 SQIVND (reference sequence). The junction had 8 bases not matched to a gene; V was cut back by 7 bases and J by 6 bases. CDR3 length: 14 amino acids. DNA for the CDR3: TGTGCCAGTAACGCTGACAGGGGTGGTCAGCCCCAGCATTTT. This codes for CASNADRGGQPQHF. The full variable domain, rest sourced from reference TRBV19 and TRBJ1-5, is DGGITQSPKYLFRKEGQNVTLSCEQNLNHDAMYWYRQDPGQGLRLIYYSQIVNDFQKGDIAEGYSVSREKKESFPLTVTSAQKNPTAFYLCASNADRGGQPQHFGDGTRLSIL.

The rearrangement links TRBV7-9 to TRBJ1-2; 7 bases line up with TRBD1. The CDR3 is made up of 14 amino acids. J lost 11 bases, V lost 5 bases, and 14 bases had no gene match. Per the germline V gene, CDR1 is SEHNR and CDR2 is FQNEAQ (reference sequence). This CDR3 is CASSPPVAGGKYTF. Written as DNA, the CDR3 is TGTGCCAGCAGCCCACCGGTGGCAGGGGGTAAATACACCTTC.

The chain uses TRBV5-1 and TRBJ2-7; D is possibly TRBD2 (5 bases). Germline loops: CDR1 SGHRS, CDR2 YFSETQ. The CDR3 runs to 16 residues. V was pared by 0 bases and J by 3 bases, with 16 bases between. For the CDR3, the DNA is TGCGCCAGCAGCTTGGAGCCAGCGGACGGATACTACGAGCAGTACTTC. Its protein product is CASSLEPADGYYEQYF.

The chain joins TRBV2 to TRBJ2-6, with TRBD2 identical over 7 bases. After removal of 6 bases from V and 2 bases from J, the junction contained 10 bases not matched to a gene. The CDR3 has 17 amino acids. Looked up from germline, CDR1 is SNHLY and CDR2 is FYNNEI. Here the CDR3 reads CASSGAGVVPGANVLTF. The CDR3 nucleotides read TGTGCCAGCAGCGGGGCGGGGGTTGTTCCTGGGGCCAACGTCCTGACTTTC.

The V gene is TRBV7-9, the J gene TRBJ2-2; D is possibly TRBD2 (6 bases). Germline CDR1 and CDR2: SEHNR and FQNEAQ (reference sequence). The V end lost 3 bases, the J end lost 7 bases, and 15 bases lay between the germline ends. This CDR3 has 15 amino acids. In DNA form, the CDR3 reads TGTGCCAGCAGCTTGGCTCTCGGAGCGGGCGGGGAGCTGTTTTTT. It encodes CASSLALGAGGELFF.